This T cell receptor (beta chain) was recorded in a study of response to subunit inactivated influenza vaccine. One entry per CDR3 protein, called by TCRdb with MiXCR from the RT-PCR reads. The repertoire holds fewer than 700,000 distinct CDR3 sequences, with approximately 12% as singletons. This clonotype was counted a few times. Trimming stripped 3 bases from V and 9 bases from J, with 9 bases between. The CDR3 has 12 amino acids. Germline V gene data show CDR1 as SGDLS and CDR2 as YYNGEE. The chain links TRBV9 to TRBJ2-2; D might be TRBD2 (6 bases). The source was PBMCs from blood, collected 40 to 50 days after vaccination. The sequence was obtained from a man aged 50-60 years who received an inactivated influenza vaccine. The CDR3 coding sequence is TGTGCCAGCAGCGCTGGGGGGAGGGAGCTGTTTTTT. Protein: CASSAGGRELFF.